This T cell receptor beta chain was obtained from a study of vaccination effects on CD4 cells after COVID-19. The CDR3 contains 14 residues. Germline CDR1 and CDR2: MGHRA and YSYEKL. V was trimmed by 1 base and J by 2 bases, leaving 7 bases between them. General study points: In vaccinees who were healthy, merely 1 out of 255 vaccine-induced clones cross-reacted with common cold coronaviruses.

At the end of roughly 9 days of culture, CD4+ T cells were isolated. Only in-frame clones appear in the TCRdb table, and some are missing; sequencing was by immunoSEQ multiplex PCR. The sample shows tens of thousands of clones, around 70% of them seen only once. As regards this clone: Its target is not known.

V gene TRBV4-1 combines with J gene TRBJ2-3, with a possible D match to TRBD1 (5 bases). This clonotype originated in a human donor who received a COVID-19 vaccine. The sample here was CD4+ T cells from PBMCs cultured without peptide, taken before COVID-19 vaccination. CDR3 bases: TGCGCCAGCAGCCAAGGGGGCACCACAGATACGCAGTATTTT. Translating gives CASSQGGTTDTQYF.